This TCR beta chain was obtained from a study of cytomegalovirus exposure and HLA in healthy donors. CDR3 length equals 13 residues. The V and J ends lost 5 bases and 1 base, in that order; junction bases with no gene match: 1. Germline-derived CDR1 and CDR2 are SQVTM and ANQGSEA. A multiplex PCR was run with 60 Vbeta primers and 13 Jbeta primers. Profiled with immunoSEQ multiplex PCR; TCRdb holds only in-frame clones, not every one. The sample has approximately 170,000 clones, 80% to 90% seen once. Material for sequencing was PBMCs. This clonotype was obtained from a male donor in good health and CMV-seronegative. V and J are TRBV29-1 and TRBJ1-3; 8 bases agree with TRBD1. CDR3 nucleotides: TGCAGCGTTCAGGGGGCGTCTGGAAACACCATATATTTT. It specifies CSVQGASGNTIYF.